This T cell receptor (beta chain) was found in a study of CD8 T cells in Susac syndrome. As for this clonotype: Its antigen is still unknown.

Whole-study findings and limits: The peak of CD8+ clonal expansion in Susac was seen in TEMRA cells and active patients.

The CDR3 length is 13 residues. Trimming removed 2 bases from V and 3 bases from J, with 7 bases in between. The germline V gene has CDR1 SGHAT and CDR2 FQNNGV. Reverse transcription of about 0.5 to 1 ug RNA used random hexamers. Multiplex immunoSEQ PCR targeted 54 Vbeta and 13 Jbeta TCR beta segments. TCRdb passed the immunoSEQ multiplex PCR reads through MiXCR, listing each CDR3 protein once. The table has around 170,000 distinct CDR3 sequences, approximately 95% seen once; the top ten hold approximately 0.15%. The TCR sequence derives from a human donor with Susac syndrome. The V call is TRBV11-2, the J call TRBJ1-1; no definite D call. The sample comprised CD8+ T cells from PBMCs. This chain's CDR3 is CASSLSGYTEAFF. The CDR3 nucleotides are TGTGCCAGCAGCTTATCTGGGTACACTGAAGCTTTCTTT.